This T cell receptor (beta chain) was captured in a study of tumor and adjacent non-tumor tissue in lung cancer. General study results and limits: Patients with more diverse tumor TCRs had worse survival.

The CDR3 has 14 residues. After removal of 6 bases from V and 10 bases from J, the junction contained 12 bases not matched to a gene. Germline loops: CDR1 MNHEY, CDR2 SVGAGI. RNA was extracted from bulk tissue without any cell sorting. A word on this clonotype: What it binds is unknown. A read error is possible here, since a much larger clone lies one base away.

Three rounds of nested PCR, following a modified ARM-PCR protocol, produced the TCRbeta library. MiXCR was run by TCRdb on the multiplex PCR reads, yielding one entry per CDR3 protein. The table shows some 74,000 distinct CDR3 sequences, with around 70% occurring only once. The sequence derives from a woman aged 40 to 50 with non-small cell lung cancer. The sequencing sample was made of lung tumor tissue. V usage is TRBV6-5 and J usage is TRBJ2-5, with 9 positions matching TRBD1. The chain's CDR3 is CASSKPGQGQIQYF. The CDR3 DNA reads TGTGCCAGCAGCAAACCGGGACAGGGCCAGATCCAGTACTTC.